This T cell receptor beta chain appears in the sequencing data of a study of patients and donors after allogeneic stem cell transplantation (dated by TCRdb to between 2020 and 2021). Library construction relied on RT-PCR. The instrument given in TCRdb is NextSeq 550. In-frame beta chains were kept once TCRdb had trimmed the public reads at Q25 with fastp and called clones with MiXCR. Records with the same CDR3 protein are collapsed into one entry carrying the most frequent genes and DNA. This sample is represented by more than 850,000 distinct CDR3 sequences; about a sixth of them were singletons. The ten largest clonotypes hold around 6% of the sample. From cysteine to phenylalanine, the CDR3 is 18 amino acids long. Only the CDR3 portion is preserved as DNA: 54 bases, with reading frame beginning at the first base. CDR1 LGHNA and CDR2 YSLEER are derived from the germline V gene. V drops 0 bases and J drops 0 bases, leaving 12 bases in between.

This clonotype was seen a handful of times. Its antigen is still unknown. No per-base quality is available; no much larger clone lies one base away. Sequencing was carried out using blood, either unsorted or a sorted T cell fraction (not recorded which). The clonotype was recovered from a human donor who was either an allogeneic HSCT recipient or a stem cell or donor lymphocyte infusion donor (not recorded which). It is not recorded whose cells these are; they may come from a transplant donor. Here the chain combines TRBV4-3 and TRBJ2-6, with a weak D call of TRBD1 (5 bases match). CDR3 region: CASSQETAQTSGANVLTF. The nucleotide sequence reads as follows: TGCGCCAGCAGCCAAGAGACAGCCCAAACCTCTGGGGCCAACGTCCTGACTTTC.